This T cell receptor (beta chain) was found in a study of identical twins. One entry per CDR3 protein, called by TCRdb with MiXCR from the 5' RACE reads. The sample shows 420,000 or so distinct CDR3 sequences, under 20% of them seen only once. This clonotype was seen only a few times. Trimming took off 3 bases at V and 6 bases at J, with 9 bases between the two ends. Germline CDR1 reads WSHSY; CDR2 reads SAAADI. The CDR3 is 12 amino acids. Material for sequencing was naive T cells sorted from blood. The genes are TRBV10-2 and TRBJ2-7, with D unclear. The TCR originated in a man aged 45-65 years in good health. CDR3 sequence: CASSDAPCEQYF. The CDR3 DNA reads as TGCGCCAGCAGTGACGCCCCTTGCGAGCAGTACTTC.